Presented here are 17 T cell receptor beta chains from one specimen sequenced in a study of T cell repertoires in cytomegalovirus infection. TCRdb itself ran the reads through MiXCR, one entry per CDR3 protein. The sample records about 300,000 distinct CDR3 sequences, roughly a tenth being singletons. Sample: PBMCs. The receptors here all came from a human donor in good health (CMV status not recorded). Some clones in this sample may be carry-over from other donors' samples.

This clonotype turned up a few times. Being one base from a much bigger clone, this may be a read error. The rearrangement joins TRBV7-6 to TRBJ1-1, with a tentative D call TRBD1 (6 bases). The germline gives CDR1 SGHVS, CDR2 FNYEAQ. Deletions cut 4 bases from V and 1 base from J, with 10 bases between. The CDR3 spans 14 residues. The CDR3, as DNA: TGTGCCAGCAGCTCAGGACAGACGAACACTGAAGCTTTCTTT. Its protein product is CASSSGQTNTEAFF.

The chain is built from TRBV20-1 and TRBJ1-5; TRBD1 aligns across 7 bases. CDR1 and CDR2 (germline): DFQATT, SNEGSKA (reference sequence). Trimming at V came to 3 bases and at J to 2 bases, leaving 4 bases not matched to a gene. The length of the CDR3 is 14 residues. DNA for the CDR3: TGCAGTGCTAGGAGACAGGGTGGCAATCAGCCCCAGCATTTT. This codes for CSARRQGGNQPQHF.

This clonotype was found many times. The V and J genes are TRBV10-3 and TRBJ1-1, with a possible D match to TRBD1 (6 bases). This CDR3 contains 15 residues. V was shortened by 3 bases and J by 1 base, with 12 bases between the two germline ends. From germline, CDR1 is ENHRY and CDR2 SYGVKD. For the CDR3, the DNA is TGTGCCATCAGTGACCCGGGACACAAGAACACTGAAGCTTTCTTT. This sequence encodes CAISDPGHKNTEAFF.

This chain joins TRBV5-1 and TRBJ1-6; D not certain. V was pared by 4 bases and J by 6 bases, with 14 bases between. Looked up from germline, CDR1 is SGHRS and CDR2 is YFSETQ. The length of the CDR3 is 15 residues. The DNA for the CDR3 is TGCGCCAGCAGCCTGGGAGGACGGATTAATTCACCCCTCCACTTT. Residues: CASSLGGRINSPLHF.

In regard to this clonotype: A much bigger clone sits one base away, suggesting this may be a read error. V is TRBV10-3 and J is TRBJ2-1, with unresolved D. Looked up from germline, CDR1 is ENHRY and CDR2 is SYGVKD. The CDR3 sequence is 16 residues long. Trimming removed 3 bases from V and 0 bases from J, with 12 bases in between. CDR3 protein: CAISDSLGHSYNEQFF. DNA for the CDR3: TGTGCCATCAGTGACTCCCTGGGCCACTCCTACAATGAGCAGTTCTTC.

This clonotype was counted at least ten times. The chain recombines TRBV29-1 with TRBJ2-3, with TRBD1 identical over 9 bases. Germline V lookup: CDR1 SQVTM, CDR2 ANQGSEA. Trimming at V came to 4 bases and at J to 3 bases, leaving 8 bases not matched to a gene. The CDR3 spans 15 residues. The CDR3 nucleotides read TGCAGCGTTGGCGGGGCACAGGGGGCTACAGATACGCAGTATTTT. It yields the protein CSVGGAQGATDTQYF.

This clonotype was detected ten times or more. V gene TRBV7-2 combines with J gene TRBJ1-5, with 7 bases identical to TRBD1. The CDR3 sequence is 16 residues long. Germline V lookup: CDR1 SGHTA, CDR2 FQGNSA. V shed 5 bases and J 2 bases; nucleotides not matched to a gene: 9. The CDR3 DNA is TGTGCCAGCAGCCTATCAGGGGGTTCCGGCAATCAGCCCCAGCATTTT. Its protein is CASSLSGGSGNQPQHF.

This clonotype was observed many times. The chain couples TRBV7-2 to TRBJ1-2; D unresolved. V was shortened by 6 bases and J by 8 bases, with 19 bases between the two germline ends. CDR3 length equals 14 residues. Germline-derived CDR1 and CDR2 are SGHTA and FQGNSA. This chain's CDR3 is CASRYPNSVKGYTF. The CDR3 nucleotides are TGTGCCAGCAGATATCCCAATTCGGTTAAAGGCTACACCTTC. The full variable domain, rest sourced from reference TRBV7-2 and TRBJ1-2, is GAGVSQSPSNKVTEKGKDVELRCDPISGHTALYWYRQSLGQGLEFLIYFQGNSAPDKSGLPSDRFSAERTGGSVSTLTIQRTQQEDSAVYLCASRYPNSVKGYTFGSGTRLTVV.

This sequence joins TRBV9 and TRBJ1-1; D call uncertain. CDR1 SGDLS and CDR2 YYNGEE come from the germline V gene. The ends were cut back, 0 bases at V and 5 bases at J, with 11 bases in the middle. This CDR3 has 14 residues. The CDR3 spells CASSVATPGTEAFF. The CDR3 bases are TGTGCCAGCAGCGTAGCTACGCCGGGAACTGAAGCTTTCTTT.

This clonotype was observed at least ten times. The DNA for the CDR3 is TGTGCCAGCAGCTTGACCGAGCGGGTCATGGGTTTGAATGAGCAGTTCTTC. Translating it yields CASSLTERVMGLNEQFF. The V gene is TRBV7-9, the J gene TRBJ2-1, with D perhaps matching TRBD2 (6 bases). Germline values: CDR1 SEHNR, CDR2 FQNEAQ (reference sequence). The CDR3 extends over 17 amino acids. The V end lost 3 bases, the J end lost 7 bases, and 22 bases lay between the germline ends.

Comments on this clonotype: A much larger clone lies one base from this, so it may be a read error. The chain employs TRBV10-3 and TRBJ2-5; D unresolved. Looked up from germline, CDR1 is ENHRY and CDR2 is SYGVKD. The CDR3 runs 14 residues. As DNA, the CDR3 is TGTGCCATCAGTGAGTCGGTGGCTCAAGGGACCCAGTACTTC. Translating it yields CAISESVAQGTQYF.

This clonotype was picked up a small number of times. The J gene is TRBJ2-5, the V gene TRBV20-1; D tentatively reads TRBD1 or TRBD2 (5 bases each). V was cut by 5 bases and J by 4 bases, with 17 bases left in between. This CDR3 has 14 amino acids. The germline V gene encodes CDR1 DFQATT and CDR2 SNEGSKA (reference sequence). CDR3 coding DNA: TGCAGTGCTCTTCAGCTGAGGGGCCGAGAGACCCAGTACTTC. Its protein is CSALQLRGRETQYF.

This clonotype was observed at least ten times. CDR3 sequence reads: CASSEDSASGYTF. CDR3 coding DNA: TGTGCCAGCAGCGAGGACAGTGCCTCGGGCTACACCTTC. The chain carries TRBV7-2 and TRBJ1-2; D is perhaps TRBD1 (6 bases). This CDR3 is built from 13 residues. CDR1 and CDR2 (germline): SGHTA, FQGNSA. Trimming cost V 5 bases and J 8 bases, with 15 bases left between them.

This clonotype was recorded many times. The chain uses TRBV4-1 and TRBJ2-1; D unclear. Trimming removed 3 bases at V and 2 bases at J, with 14 bases between. The germline V gene has CDR1 MGHRA and CDR2 YSYEKL. The CDR3 is 16 amino acids. The CDR3 region is CASSHPTHNPYNEQFF. The CDR3 region has the DNA TGCGCCAGCAGCCACCCGACGCATAACCCCTACAATGAGCAGTTCTTC.

This clonotype came up a few times. The chain recombines TRBV9 with TRBJ2-1; no reliable D call. Germline CDR1 is SGDLS and CDR2 is YYNGEE. V lost 0 bases and J lost 3, with 4 bases in between. The CDR3 totals 13 residues. This chain's CDR3 is CASSVDRYNEQFF. CDR3 nucleotides: TGTGCCAGCAGCGTAGACCGCTACAATGAGCAGTTCTTC.

In this sample, this clonotype turned up many times. This chain connects TRBV20-1 to TRBJ2-7; D unclear. The CDR3 has 13 amino acids. CDR1 and CDR2 from the germline V gene are DFQATT and SNEGSKA (reference sequence). The V end was cut by 3 bases, the J end by 4 bases, with 13 bases between. The CDR3 nucleotides are TGCAGTGCTAGGGCCCGCGAAGATTACGAGCAGTACGTC. Encoded protein: CSARAREDYEQYV.

This clonotype was picked up many times. This chain links TRBV7-2 with TRBJ2-5; D is possibly TRBD2 (6 bases). Per the germline V gene, CDR1 is SGHTA and CDR2 is FQGNSA. The CDR3 spans 13 residues. Trimming removed 7 bases from V and 2 bases from J, with 11 bases in between. This CDR3 reads CASTSTRQETQYF. The CDR3 DNA is TGTGCCAGCACCTCGACTAGACAAGAGACCCAGTACTTC.